The rows below give T cell receptor beta chains drawn from one sample of a study of neoadjuvant anti-PD-1 for oral cavity cancer. The protocol was immunoSEQ multiplex PCR, while the TCRdb copy is restricted to in-frame clones and leaves out a portion. In the table there are a few thousand clones, roughly 61% of which are singletons. The sample in question was tumor tissue, obtained after nivolumab (anti-PD-1) treatment. The receptors stem from a person between 35 and 79 years old with oral cavity squamous cell carcinoma. The CDR3 runs from the conserved cysteine through the conserved F or W. A D gene is named only where the DNA matches it firmly. Clone size, where shown, is once, few, many, or a class for clones that have expanded.

abundance: few; v_gene: TRBV6-5; j_gene: TRBJ2-3; len: 12; d_gene: -; CDR3nt: TGTGCCAGCAGTTCTACAGGGGATACGCAGTATTTT; CDR3aa: CASSSTGDTQYF
abundance: -; v_gene: TRBV29-1; j_gene: TRBJ2-1; len: 15; d_gene: -; CDR3nt: TGCAGCGTTGAAGACGACAGGCGCACCAACAATGAGCAGTTCTTC; CDR3aa: CSVEDDRRTNNEQFF
abundance: -; v_gene: TRBV25-1; j_gene: TRBJ1-5; len: 14; d_gene: TRBD1; CDR3nt: TGTGCCAGCAGATCCCAGGGGGGCAATCAGCCCCAGCATTTT; CDR3aa: CASRSQGGNQPQHF
abundance: -; v_gene: TRBV19; j_gene: TRBJ2-7; len: 15; d_gene: TRBD2; CDR3nt: TGTGCCAGTAGTGTACCTAGCGGGTCCTCCTACGAGCAGTACTTC; CDR3aa: CASSVPSGSSYEQYF
abundance: -; v_gene: TRBV5-1; j_gene: TRBJ1-1; len: 14; d_gene: -; CDR3nt: TGCGCCAGCAGCTTGGAAGGGGACGGGACTGAAGCTTTCTTT; CDR3aa: CASSLEGDGTEAFF
abundance: -; v_gene: TRBV19; j_gene: TRBJ2-5; len: 15; d_gene: TRBD1; CDR3nt: TGTGCCAGTATGGTAGGGACAGGGGCCGCTGGCACCCAGTACTTC; CDR3aa: CASMVGTGAAGTQYF
abundance: few; v_gene: TRBV11-2; j_gene: TRBJ1-2; len: 14; d_gene: -; CDR3nt: TGTGCCAGCAGCTTAGCAACGGGGAACTATGGCTACACCTTC; CDR3aa: CASSLATGNYGYTF
abundance: -; v_gene: TRBV27; j_gene: TRBJ1-2; len: 16; d_gene: TRBD1; CDR3nt: TGTGCCAGCAGTTTAGCCAGGGGGCAAGGCGGAGATGGCTACACCTTC; CDR3aa: CASSLARGQGGDGYTF
abundance: few; v_gene: TRBV7-6; j_gene: TRBJ2-7; len: 12; d_gene: -; CDR3nt: TGTGCCAGCAGTCGGCAGGGATACGAGCAGTACTTC; CDR3aa: CASSRQGYEQYF
abundance: -; v_gene: TRBV7-9; j_gene: TRBJ1-1; len: 15; d_gene: -; CDR3nt: TGTGCCAGCAGCTTTATTAGGCAGGGAGGGTCTGAAGCTTTCTTT; CDR3aa: CASSFIRQGGSEAFF
abundance: few; v_gene: TRBV7-9; j_gene: TRBJ2-7; len: 17; d_gene: -; CDR3nt: TGTGCCAGCAGCCCCGGCCTTTTGGGACGGTTCGTGGAGGAGCAGTACTTC; CDR3aa: CASSPGLLGRFVEEQYF
abundance: few; v_gene: TRBV5-4; j_gene: TRBJ2-2; len: 14; d_gene: -; CDR3nt: TGTGCCAGCAGCTTGACGACGAACACCGGGGAGCTGTTTTTT; CDR3aa: CASSLTTNTGELFF
abundance: medium-sized; v_gene: TRBV11-2; j_gene: TRBJ1-1; len: 16; d_gene: TRBD1; CDR3nt: TGTGCCAGCAGCTTAGGTCAGGGGGCCATGAACACTGAAGCTTTCTTT; CDR3aa: CASSLGQGAMNTEAFF
abundance: medium-sized; v_gene: TRBV9; j_gene: TRBJ2-1; len: 15; d_gene: -; CDR3nt: TGTGCCAGCAGCCAAAGCGGGCGGGATGGGAATGAGCAGTTCTTC; CDR3aa: CASSQSGRDGNEQFF
abundance: once; v_gene: TRBV5-6; j_gene: TRBJ1-5; len: 14; d_gene: -; CDR3nt: TGTGCCAGCAGCTTGAGGGACCGAGGTTCGGCCCAGCATTTT; CDR3aa: CASSLRDRGSAQHF
abundance: few; v_gene: TRBV11-2; j_gene: TRBJ2-7; len: 13; d_gene: -; CDR3nt: TGTGCCAGCAGCTTAGTGGGAACCTACGAGCAGTACTTC; CDR3aa: CASSLVGTYEQYF
abundance: few; v_gene: TRBV27; j_gene: TRBJ1-2; len: 13; d_gene: -; CDR3nt: TGTGCCAGCAGTTTATCCCACAGGGAGGGCTACACCTTC; CDR3aa: CASSLSHREGYTF
abundance: medium-sized; v_gene: TRBV5-1; j_gene: TRBJ1-1; len: 16; d_gene: -; CDR3nt: TGCGCCAGCAGCTCGGAGGGACGACCGGGTAACACTGAAGCTTTCTTT; CDR3aa: CASSSEGRPGNTEAFF
abundance: -; v_gene: TRBV19; j_gene: TRBJ1-5; len: 15; d_gene: TRBD1; CDR3nt: TGTGCCAGTAGTATAGAAGGAACAGGGGTTCAGCCCCAGCATTTT; CDR3aa: CASSIEGTGVQPQHF
abundance: -; v_gene: TRBV27; j_gene: TRBJ2-7; len: 16; d_gene: -; CDR3nt: TGTGCCAGCAGTTCTTACCGGGACGGAAGCTCCTACGAGCAGTACTTC; CDR3aa: CASSSYRDGSSYEQYF
abundance: -; v_gene: TRBV6-5; j_gene: TRBJ2-3; len: 15; d_gene: TRBD2; CDR3nt: TGTGCCAGCAGATCTAGCGGGAGAACCACAGATACGCAGTATTTT; CDR3aa: CASRSSGRTTDTQYF
abundance: -; v_gene: TRBV5-6; j_gene: TRBJ1-4; len: 15; d_gene: -; CDR3nt: TGTGCCAGCAGCCTCCGTGCAGGGGTGGTTGAAAAACTGTTTTTT; CDR3aa: CASSLRAGVVEKLFF
abundance: -; v_gene: TRBV7-8; j_gene: TRBJ1-6; len: 16; d_gene: TRBD1; CDR3nt: TGTGCCAGCAGCTTCAGGGGGAAATCCTATAATTCACCCCTCCACTTT; CDR3aa: CASSFRGKSYNSPLHF
abundance: -; v_gene: TRBV11-3; j_gene: TRBJ2-1; len: 16; d_gene: -; CDR3nt: TGTGCCAGCAGCCTATACAGGATTAGCTCCTACAATGAGCAGTTCTTC; CDR3aa: CASSLYRISSYNEQFF
abundance: -; v_gene: TRBV7-2; j_gene: TRBJ1-5; len: 17; d_gene: -; CDR3nt: TGTGCCAGCAGCCCCGGTAAGGGGAGTCGGAGCAATCAGCCCCAGCATTTT; CDR3aa: CASSPGKGSRSNQPQHF
abundance: medium-sized; v_gene: TRBV7-9; j_gene: TRBJ2-1; len: 14; d_gene: -; CDR3nt: TGTGCCAGCAGCCCTAACGTCGGGGGCAATGAGCAGTTCTTC; CDR3aa: CASSPNVGGNEQFF
abundance: -; v_gene: TRBV10-3; j_gene: TRBJ2-7; len: 11; d_gene: -; CDR3nt: TGTGCCATCGGACCTCGACGCGAGCAGTACTTC; CDR3aa: CAIGPRREQYF
abundance: -; v_gene: TRBV10-2; j_gene: TRBJ1-6; len: 16; d_gene: TRBD1; CDR3nt: TGCGCCAGCAGTGAGTCGACGGGACAGGGCGGTTCACCCCTCCACTTT; CDR3aa: CASSESTGQGGSPLHF
abundance: -; v_gene: TRBV6-1; j_gene: TRBJ1-6; len: 15; d_gene: -; CDR3nt: TGTGCCAGCAGGGCCCTCTCACAGGGAAATTCACCCCTCCACTTT; CDR3aa: CASRALSQGNSPLHF
abundance: -; v_gene: TRBV5-1; j_gene: TRBJ2-2; len: 14; d_gene: -; CDR3nt: TGCGCCAGCAGCTTGTTAGCGAACACCGGGGAGCTGTTTTTT; CDR3aa: CASSLLANTGELFF